This T cell receptor (beta chain) derives from a study of shared clonotypes between healthy human individuals. The germline V gene has CDR1 SNHLY and CDR2 FYNNEI. The CDR3 is made up of 15 amino acids. V dropped 9 bases and J dropped 3 bases, with 21 bases sitting between them. Produced via immunoSEQ multiplex PCR; TCRdb's table is partial and in-frame only. The repertoire holds about 1.5 million clones, with around 97% as singletons. The receptor was isolated from a man aged 30 to 39 in good health. The chain combines TRBV2 with TRBJ2-7, with D possibly being TRBD2 (6 bases). Sequenced: naive CD4+ T cells sorted from blood. This sample's subset: CD45RA+ positively selected. The CDR3 sequence is CASLSFGDGSYEQYF. CDR3 DNA: TGTGCCAGTTTATCCTTTGGAGACGGGAGCTACGAGCAGTACTTC.